A selection of T cell receptor beta chains follows, all from one sample in a study of blood T cell repertoires in COVID-19. TCRdb keeps only in-frame clones here, not all; method: immunoSEQ multiplex PCR. The table records over 350,000 clones, approximately 87% of them present only once. Sequences were obtained from PBMCs or T cells enriched from blood (not recorded which). These receptors were taken from a woman aged 45-65 years who had recovered from COVID-19. Both conserved end residues are part of each CDR3. The order of the fields is V gene, clone size, D gene, J gene, CDR3 protein, CDR3 DNA. A D gene is named only where the DNA matches it firmly. Only some rows state a clone size, as once, few, many or a class for expanded clones.

>TRBV4-1|-|TRBD1|TRBJ2-5
CASSRQGARETQYF
TGCGCCAGCAGCAGACAGGGGGCAAGGGAGACCCAGTACTTC
>TRBV7-8|-|TRBD1|TRBJ1-5
CASSLGDRGNQPQHF
TGTGCCAGCAGCTTAGGGGACAGGGGAAATCAGCCCCAGCATTTT
>TRBV10-3|-|TRBD1|TRBJ2-2
CAITAGTDTGWELFF
TGTGCCATCACCGCCGGGACAGACACTGGGTGGGAGCTGTTTTTT
>TRBV28|-|-|TRBJ1-2
CASTLYGDITYGYTF
TGTGCCAGCACCCTATACGGGGACATAACTTATGGCTACACCTTC
>TRBV5-5|-|-|TRBJ1-2
CASSHTGGGEYGYTF
TGTGCCAGCAGCCACACCGGCGGAGGGGAGTATGGCTACACCTTC
>TRBV30|-|TRBD2|TRBJ2-6
CAWRPWGGLASGANVLTF
TGTGCCTGGAGACCCTGGGGGGGGTTAGCCTCTGGGGCCAACGTCCTGACTTTC
>TRBV19|-|-|TRBJ1-5
CASSSAGRGSNQPQHF
TGTGCCAGTAGCAGCGCGGGGCGCGGAAGCAATCAGCCCCAGCATTTT
>TRBV6-5|-|-|TRBJ1-4
CASSYRGFGEKLFF
TGTGCCAGCAGTTACAGAGGGTTCGGTGAAAAACTGTTTTTT
>TRBV7-2|-|TRBD1|TRBJ1-2
CASSPNRGYSYGYTF
TGTGCCAGCAGCCCTAACAGGGGTTATAGCTATGGCTACACCTTC
>TRBV24-1|-|TRBD1|TRBJ1-5
CATSERQGHQPQHF
TGTGCCACCAGTGAAAGACAGGGCCACCAGCCCCAGCATTTT
>TRBV14|-|-|TRBJ1-1
CASSPRHTRNTEAFF
TGTGCCAGCAGCCCTCGACACACACGGAACACTGAAGCTTTCTTT
>TRBV7-9|-|-|TRBJ1-5
CASSLAQGYSNQPQHF
TGTGCCAGCAGCTTAGCCCAGGGATATAGCAATCAGCCCCAGCATTTT
>TRBV6-2/TRBV6-3|-|-|TRBJ1-1
CASSYLGRENTEAFF
TGTGCCAGCAGTTACCTGGGCAGAGAGAACACTGAAGCTTTCTTT
>TRBV5-4|-|-|TRBJ1-3
CASSLGGRSGNTIYF
TGTGCCAGCAGCTTGGGGGGCCGCTCTGGAAACACCATATATTTT
>TRBV2|-|-|TRBJ2-1
CASSERLAAYNEQFF
TGTGCCAGCAGTGAAAGGTTAGCAGCTTACAATGAGCAGTTCTTC
>TRBV18|few|TRBD1|TRBJ1-5
CASSLTGGGGNQPQHF
TGTGCCAGCTCGCTAACAGGGGGCGGGGGCAATCAGCCCCAGCATTTT
>TRBV4-3|-|-|TRBJ1-3
CASSQDQGYGNTIYF
TGCGCCAGCAGCCAAGATCAGGGATACGGAAACACCATATATTTT
>TRBV28|-|-|TRBJ1-4
CASTDGVEKLFF
TGTGCCAGCACCGACGGGGTGGAAAAACTGTTTTTT
>TRBV18|-|TRBD1|TRBJ1-2
CASSPPGTGMGGYTF
TGTGCCAGCTCACCCCCCGGGACAGGGATGGGCGGCTACACCTTC
>TRBV4-1|-|-|TRBJ1-5
CASSQGSLSNQPQHF
TGCGCCAGCAGCCAAGGTTCCCTTAGCAATCAGCCCCAGCATTTT
>TRBV15|-|-|TRBJ1-1
CATSRRGSDTEAFF
TGTGCCACCAGCAGGCGGGGCTCGGACACTGAAGCTTTCTTT
>TRBV30|-|-|TRBJ2-5
CAWGPVGTQYF
TGTGCCTGGGGACCCGTCGGGACCCAGTACTTC
>TRBV4-2|-|TRBD1|TRBJ1-3
CASSLDRPFSGNTIYF
TGTGCCAGCAGCCTGGACAGGCCCTTCTCTGGAAACACCATATATTTT
>TRBV7-2|-|TRBD2|TRBJ2-7
CASSADSGSSYEQYF
TGTGCCAGCAGCGCCGATAGCGGGAGCTCCTACGAGCAGTACTTC
>TRBV20-1|-|-|TRBJ1-1
CSASEGRAFF
TGCAGTGCTAGCGAGGGTCGGGCTTTCTTT
>TRBV7-2|few|-|TRBJ1-4
CASSLPGEKLFF
TGTGCCAGCAGCCTCCCCGGGGAAAAACTGTTTTTT
>TRBV14|-|TRBD1|TRBJ2-2
CASNTGTGVTGELFF
TGTGCCAGCAACACCGGGACAGGTGTCACCGGGGAGCTGTTTTTT
>TRBV28|-|TRBD1|TRBJ1-4
CASSLAGGASNEKLFF
TGTGCCAGCAGTTTGGCAGGGGGTGCATCTAATGAAAAACTGTTTTTT
>TRBV10-3|-|TRBD1|TRBJ2-7
CAITGQGFDEQYF
TGTGCCATAACGGGACAGGGGTTCGACGAGCAGTACTTC
>TRBV2|once|-|TRBJ2-2
CASMGGRSTGELFF
TGTGCCAGCATGGGGGGGCGAAGCACCGGGGAGCTGTTTTTT
>TRBV16|-|-|TRBJ1-6
CASSNIGDITYSPLHF
TGTGCCAGCAGTAACATAGGTGACATAACATATTCACCCCTCCACTTT
>TRBV5-1|-|TRBD2|TRBJ2-1
CASSIGAGGQNNEQFF
TGCGCCAGCAGCATCGGAGCGGGGGGGCAAAACAATGAGCAGTTCTTC
>TRBV9|-|-|TRBJ2-2
CASKADSNTGELFF
TGTGCCAGCAAGGCGGACAGCAACACCGGGGAGCTGTTTTTT
>TRBV5-1|-|TRBD1|TRBJ2-5
CASSLAGRGTGETQYF
TGCGCCAGCAGCTTGGCCGGCCGAGGGACAGGGGAGACCCAGTACTTC
>TRBV19|few|-|TRBJ1-6
CASSQDMYNSPLHF
TGTGCCAGTAGTCAAGACATGTATAATTCACCCCTCCACTTT
>TRBV5-1|-|-|TRBJ2-7
CASSFGSTYEQYF
TGCGCCAGCAGCTTCGGGAGCACCTACGAGCAGTACTTC
>TRBV2|-|-|TRBJ1-4
CASIPLGGNEKLFF
TGTGCCAGCATCCCGTTGGGGGGTAATGAAAAACTGTTTTTT
>TRBV5-6|many|-|TRBJ1-2
CASSLRRSGGTGYGYTF
TGTGCCAGCAGCTTGAGGAGGTCCGGGGGGACCGGCTATGGCTACACCTTC
>TRBV6-5|-|-|TRBJ1-5
CASLQAAGNQPQHF
TGTGCCAGCCTACAGGCCGCAGGCAATCAGCCCCAGCATTTT
>TRBV30|-|TRBD1|TRBJ1-1
CAWKFRQGLEAFF
TGTGCCTGGAAATTTCGACAGGGTCTTGAAGCTTTCTTT
>TRBV6-5|once|-|TRBJ2-2
CASSYYRLGELFF
TGTGCCAGCAGTTACTACCGGTTGGGGGAGCTGTTTTTT
>TRBV20-1|few|-|TRBJ2-7
CSAQDNEQYF
TGCAGTGCTCAGGACAACGAGCAGTACTTC
>TRBV2|once|-|TRBJ1-2
CASRGTGYGYTF
TGTGCCAGTCGCGGAACGGGGTATGGCTACACCTTC
>TRBV5-1|-|-|TRBJ2-1
CASSSDNEQFF
TGCGCCAGCAGCTCAGACAATGAGCAGTTCTTC
>TRBV7-8|few|-|TRBJ1-2
CASSQPRGAFGYTF
TGTGCCAGCAGCCAACCTCGGGGGGCGTTTGGCTACACCTTC
>TRBV5-1|-|TRBD1|TRBJ1-2
CASSNRTGSTPYGYTF
TGCGCCAGCAGCAACCGGACAGGATCTACCCCCTATGGCTACACCTTC
>TRBV28|-|-|TRBJ1-5
CASSTAGGDNQPQHF
TGTGCCAGCAGTACCGCGGGTGGGGACAATCAGCCCCAGCATTTT
>TRBV7-9|-|TRBD2|TRBJ2-7
CASSGSGGPVEQYF
TGTGCCAGCAGCGGGAGCGGGGGGCCGGTCGAGCAGTACTTC
>TRBV7-2|once|-|TRBJ2-5
CASSHWTAQETQYF
TGTGCCAGCAGCCATTGGACAGCCCAAGAGACCCAGTACTTC
>TRBV5-1|-|-|TRBJ1-2
CASSRRAGENPNYGYTF
TGCGCCAGCAGTCGGCGCGCAGGGGAAAACCCTAACTATGGCTACACCTTC
>TRBV11-2|many|TRBD1|TRBJ1-1
CASSLEDRVVTEAFF
TGTGCCAGCAGCTTAGAGGACAGGGTGGTGACTGAAGCTTTCTTT
>TRBV7-6|-|TRBD2|TRBJ2-1
CASSWTSGGNNEQFF
TGTGCCAGCAGCTGGACTAGCGGGGGGAATAATGAGCAGTTCTTC
>TRBV11-1|-|-|TRBJ2-7
CASSLRNEQYF
TGTGCCAGCAGCCTACGTAACGAGCAGTACTTC
>TRBV7-3|-|-|TRBJ1-1
CASSLYAGSPEAFF
TGTGCCAGCAGCTTATATGCGGGCAGCCCTGAAGCTTTCTTT
>TRBV12-3/TRBV12-4|-|TRBD1|TRBJ1-5
CASRMTGRQPQHF
TGTGCCAGCAGAATGACAGGGAGGCAGCCCCAGCATTTT
>TRBV12-3/TRBV12-4|-|-|TRBJ1-5
CASSSDGQPQHF
TGTGCCAGCAGTTCAGACGGGCAGCCCCAGCATTTT
>TRBV30|-|-|TRBJ1-5
CAWSVDGGLNQPQHF
TGTGCCTGGAGTGTAGACGGGGGGCTCAATCAGCCCCAGCATTTT